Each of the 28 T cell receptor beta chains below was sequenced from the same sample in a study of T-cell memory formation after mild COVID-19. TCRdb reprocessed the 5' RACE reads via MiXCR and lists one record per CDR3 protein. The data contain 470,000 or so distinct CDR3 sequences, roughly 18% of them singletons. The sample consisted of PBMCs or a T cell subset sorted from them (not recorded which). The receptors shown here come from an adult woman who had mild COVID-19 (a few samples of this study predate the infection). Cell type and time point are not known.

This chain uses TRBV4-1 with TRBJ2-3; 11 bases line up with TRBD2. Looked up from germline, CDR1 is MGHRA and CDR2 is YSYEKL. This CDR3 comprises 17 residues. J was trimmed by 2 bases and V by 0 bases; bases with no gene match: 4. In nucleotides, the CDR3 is TGCGCCAGCAGCCAAGATCTAGCGGGGGGTCTCACAGATACGCAGTATTTT. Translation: CASSQDLAGGLTDTQYF.

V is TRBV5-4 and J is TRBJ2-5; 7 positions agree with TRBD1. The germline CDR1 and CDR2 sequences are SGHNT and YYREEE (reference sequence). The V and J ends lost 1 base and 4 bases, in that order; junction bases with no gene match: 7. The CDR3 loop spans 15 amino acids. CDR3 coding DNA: TGTGCCAGCAGCTTGCACCGACAGGGTCCAGAGACCCAGTACTTC. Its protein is CASSLHRQGPETQYF.

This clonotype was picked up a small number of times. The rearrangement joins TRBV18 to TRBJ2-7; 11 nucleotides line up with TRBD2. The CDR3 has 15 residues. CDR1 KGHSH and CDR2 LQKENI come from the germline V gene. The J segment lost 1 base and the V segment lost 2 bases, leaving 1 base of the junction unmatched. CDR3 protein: CASSPASGRSYEQYF. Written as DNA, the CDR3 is TGTGCCAGCTCACCAGCTAGCGGGAGGTCCTACGAGCAGTACTTC. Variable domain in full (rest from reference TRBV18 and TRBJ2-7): NAGVMQNPRHLVRRRGQEARLRCSPMKGHSHVYWYRQLPEEGLKFMVYLQKENIIDESGMPKERFSAEFPKEGPSILRIQQVVRGDSAAYFCASSPASGRSYEQYFGPGTRLTVT.

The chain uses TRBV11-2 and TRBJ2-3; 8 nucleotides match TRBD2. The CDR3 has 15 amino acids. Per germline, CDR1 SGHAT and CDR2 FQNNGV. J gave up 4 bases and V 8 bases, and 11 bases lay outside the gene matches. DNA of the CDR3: TGTGCCAGCTTTCGAGCGGGAGAGTCTCCAGATACGCAGTATTTT. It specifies CASFRAGESPDTQYF.

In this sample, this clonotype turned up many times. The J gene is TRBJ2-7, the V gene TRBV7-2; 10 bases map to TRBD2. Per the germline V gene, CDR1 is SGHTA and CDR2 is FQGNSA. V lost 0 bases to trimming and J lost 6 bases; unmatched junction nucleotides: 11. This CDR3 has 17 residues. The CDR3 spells CASSLAARGTSVSEQYF. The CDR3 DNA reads TGTGCCAGCAGCTTAGCAGCGAGGGGGACTAGCGTATCCGAGCAGTACTTC.

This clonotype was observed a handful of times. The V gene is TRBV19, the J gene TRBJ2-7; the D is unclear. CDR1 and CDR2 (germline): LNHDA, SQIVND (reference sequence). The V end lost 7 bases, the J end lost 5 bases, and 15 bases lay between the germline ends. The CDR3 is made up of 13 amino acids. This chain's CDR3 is CASTAASYNEQYF. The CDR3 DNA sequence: TGTGCCAGTACCGCTGCTAGTTATAACGAGCAGTACTTC.

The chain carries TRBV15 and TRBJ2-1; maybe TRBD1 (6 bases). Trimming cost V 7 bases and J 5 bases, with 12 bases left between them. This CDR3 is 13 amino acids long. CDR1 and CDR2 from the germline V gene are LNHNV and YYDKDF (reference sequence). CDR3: CATTLDRNNEQFF. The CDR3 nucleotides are TGTGCCACCACATTGGACAGAAACAATGAGCAGTTCTTC. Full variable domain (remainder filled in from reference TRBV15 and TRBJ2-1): DAMVIQNPRYQVTQFGKPVTLSCSQTLNHNVMYWYQQKSSQAPKLLFHYYDKDFNNEADTPDNFQSRRPNTSFCFLDIRSPGLGDTAMYLCATTLDRNNEQFFGPGTRLTVL.

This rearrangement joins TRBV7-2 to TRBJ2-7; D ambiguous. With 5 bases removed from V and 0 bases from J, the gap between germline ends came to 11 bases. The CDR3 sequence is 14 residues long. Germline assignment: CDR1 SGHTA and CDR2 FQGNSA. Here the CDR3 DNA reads TGTGCCAGCAGCCGTATAGAGGTCTCCTACGAGCAGTACTTC. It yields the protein CASSRIEVSYEQYF.

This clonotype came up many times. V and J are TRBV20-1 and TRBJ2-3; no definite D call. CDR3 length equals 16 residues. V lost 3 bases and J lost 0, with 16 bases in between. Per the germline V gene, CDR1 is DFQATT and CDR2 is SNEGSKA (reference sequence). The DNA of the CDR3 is TGCAGTGCTAGCCCCCTGGGGATTTCTAGCACAGATACGCAGTATTTT. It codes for CSASPLGISSTDTQYF.

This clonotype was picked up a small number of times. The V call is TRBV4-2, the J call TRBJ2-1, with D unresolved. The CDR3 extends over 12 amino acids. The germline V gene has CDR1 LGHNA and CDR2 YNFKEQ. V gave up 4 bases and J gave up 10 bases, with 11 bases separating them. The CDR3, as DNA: TGTGCCAGCAGCCCGGGCAACTTAGAGCAGTTCTTC. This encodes CASSPGNLEQFF.

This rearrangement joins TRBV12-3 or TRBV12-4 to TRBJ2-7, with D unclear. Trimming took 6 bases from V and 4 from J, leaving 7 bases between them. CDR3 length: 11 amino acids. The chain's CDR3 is CASSTKYEQYF. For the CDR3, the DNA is TGTGCCAGCAGCACGAAATACGAGCAGTACTTC.

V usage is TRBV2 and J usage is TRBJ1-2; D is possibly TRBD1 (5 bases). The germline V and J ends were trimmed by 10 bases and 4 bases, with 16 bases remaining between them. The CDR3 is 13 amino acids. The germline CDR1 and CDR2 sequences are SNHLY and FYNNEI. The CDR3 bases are TGTGCCACCATAACGGACACCGCCTATGGCTACACCTTC. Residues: CATITDTAYGYTF.

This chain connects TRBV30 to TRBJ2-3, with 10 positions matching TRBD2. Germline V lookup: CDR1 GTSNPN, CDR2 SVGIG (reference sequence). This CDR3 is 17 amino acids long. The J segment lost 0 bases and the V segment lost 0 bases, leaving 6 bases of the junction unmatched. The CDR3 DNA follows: TGTGCCTGGAGTGTCTACTGGACTAGCGGAAGCACAGATACGCAGTATTTT. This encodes CAWSVYWTSGSTDTQYF.

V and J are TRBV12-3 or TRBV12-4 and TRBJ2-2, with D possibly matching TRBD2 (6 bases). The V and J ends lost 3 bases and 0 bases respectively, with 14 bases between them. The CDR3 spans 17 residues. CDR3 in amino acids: CASSFPGGVTNTGELFF. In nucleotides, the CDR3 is TGTGCCAGCAGTTTTCCGGGCGGGGTAACGAACACCGGGGAGCTGTTTTTT.

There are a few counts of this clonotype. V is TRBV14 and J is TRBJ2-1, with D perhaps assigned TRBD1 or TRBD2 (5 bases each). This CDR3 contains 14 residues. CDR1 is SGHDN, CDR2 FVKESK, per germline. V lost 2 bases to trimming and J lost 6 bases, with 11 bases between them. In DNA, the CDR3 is TGTGCCAGCAGCCAACGGGGCCGCGGCAATGAGCAGTTCTTC. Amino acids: CASSQRGRGNEQFF. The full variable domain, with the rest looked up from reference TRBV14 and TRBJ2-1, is EAGVTQFPSHSVIEKGQTVTLRCDPISGHDNLYWYRRVMGKEIKFLLHFVKESKQDESGMPNNRFLAERTGGTYSTLKVQPAELEDSGVYFCASSQRGRGNEQFFGPGTRLTVL.

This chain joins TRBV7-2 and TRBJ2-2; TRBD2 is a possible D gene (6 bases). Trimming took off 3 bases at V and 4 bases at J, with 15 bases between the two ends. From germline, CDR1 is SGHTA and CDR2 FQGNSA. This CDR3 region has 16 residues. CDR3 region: CASSLQAARGTGELFF. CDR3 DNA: TGTGCCAGCAGCTTGCAGGCGGCGCGGGGCACCGGGGAGCTGTTTTTT.

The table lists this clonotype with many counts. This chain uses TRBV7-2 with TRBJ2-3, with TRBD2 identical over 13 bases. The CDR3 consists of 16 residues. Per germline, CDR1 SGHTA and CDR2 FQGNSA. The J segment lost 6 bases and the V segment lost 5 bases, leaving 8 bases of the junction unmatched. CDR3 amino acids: CASSQTSGGVVDTQYF. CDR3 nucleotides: TGTGCCAGCAGCCAAACTAGCGGGGGGGTCGTTGATACGCAGTATTTT.

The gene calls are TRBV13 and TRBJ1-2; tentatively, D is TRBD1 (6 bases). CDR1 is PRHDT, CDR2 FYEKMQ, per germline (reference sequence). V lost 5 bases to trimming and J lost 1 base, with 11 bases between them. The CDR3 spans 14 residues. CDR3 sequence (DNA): TGTGCCAGCAGCCAAGGGGGGGATAACTATGGCTACACCTTC. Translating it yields CASSQGGDNYGYTF.

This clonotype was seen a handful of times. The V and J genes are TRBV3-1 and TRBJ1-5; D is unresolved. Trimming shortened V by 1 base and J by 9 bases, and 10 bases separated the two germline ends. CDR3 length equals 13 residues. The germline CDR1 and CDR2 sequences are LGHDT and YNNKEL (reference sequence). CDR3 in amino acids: CASSQGGRGPQHF. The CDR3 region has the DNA TGTGCCAGCAGCCAAGGAGGCCGGGGGCCCCAGCATTTT.

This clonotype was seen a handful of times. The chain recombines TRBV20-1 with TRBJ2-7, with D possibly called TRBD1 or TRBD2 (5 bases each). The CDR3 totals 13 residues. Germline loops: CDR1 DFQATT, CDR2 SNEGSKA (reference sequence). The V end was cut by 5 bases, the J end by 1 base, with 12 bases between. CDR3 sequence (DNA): TGCAGTGCTGGGGGTGGGGAGTCCTACGAGCAGTACTTC. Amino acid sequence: CSAGGGESYEQYF.

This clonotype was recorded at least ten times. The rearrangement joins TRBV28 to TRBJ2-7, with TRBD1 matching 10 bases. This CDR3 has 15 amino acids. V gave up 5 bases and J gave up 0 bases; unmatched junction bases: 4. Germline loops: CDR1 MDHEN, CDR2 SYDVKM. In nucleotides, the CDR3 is TGTGCCAGCAGTCGGGACAGGGGACTCTCCTACGAGCAGTACTTC. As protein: CASSRDRGLSYEQYF.

The CDR3 DNA is TGTGCCACCAGTGACCACAAGACAGGGGCGATTAGCACCGGGGAGCTGTTTTTT. This sequence encodes CATSDHKTGAISTGELFF. The chain employs TRBV24-1 and TRBJ2-2; 8 bases map to TRBD1. This CDR3 contains 18 residues. The V gene end was trimmed by 4 bases and the J gene end by 4 bases; junction bases not matched to a gene: 13. Germline values: CDR1 KGHDR, CDR2 SFDVKD.

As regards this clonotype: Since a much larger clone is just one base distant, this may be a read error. The CDR3 loop reads CASSSEGALYGYTF. The CDR3 nucleotides read TGCGCCAGCAGCTCGGAGGGGGCGCTCTATGGCTACACCTTC. V gene TRBV5-1 combines with J gene TRBJ1-2; the match to TRBD1 covers 7 bases. With 3 bases clipped from V and 4 bases from J, the junction kept 6 bases outside the gene matches. This CDR3 is 14 amino acids long. Looked up from germline, CDR1 is SGHRS and CDR2 is YFSETQ.

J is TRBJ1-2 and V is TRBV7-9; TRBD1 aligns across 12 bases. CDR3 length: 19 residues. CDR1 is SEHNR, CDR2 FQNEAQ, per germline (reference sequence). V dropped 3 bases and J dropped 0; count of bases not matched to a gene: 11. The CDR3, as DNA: TGTGCCAGCAGCTTCCCCGGGACAGGGGGCCCACTAGCTAACTATGGCTACACCTTC. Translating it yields CASSFPGTGGPLANYGYTF.

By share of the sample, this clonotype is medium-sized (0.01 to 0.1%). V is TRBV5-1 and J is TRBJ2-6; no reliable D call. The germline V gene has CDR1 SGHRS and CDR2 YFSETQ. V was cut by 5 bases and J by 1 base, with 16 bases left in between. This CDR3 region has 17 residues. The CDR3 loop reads CASSFPTQLSGANVLTF. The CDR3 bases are TGCGCCAGCAGTTTCCCGACCCAGCTATCTGGGGCCAACGTCCTGACTTTC.

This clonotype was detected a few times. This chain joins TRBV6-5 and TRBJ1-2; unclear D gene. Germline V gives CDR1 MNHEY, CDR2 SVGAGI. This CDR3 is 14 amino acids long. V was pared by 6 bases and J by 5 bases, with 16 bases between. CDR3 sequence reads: CASRTTLKGYGYTF. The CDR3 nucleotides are TGTGCCAGCAGGACAACCCTGAAAGGGTATGGCTACACCTTC.

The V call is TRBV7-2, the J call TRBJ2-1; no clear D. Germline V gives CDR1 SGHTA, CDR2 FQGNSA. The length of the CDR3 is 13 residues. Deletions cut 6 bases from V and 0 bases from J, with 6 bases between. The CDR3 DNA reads TGTGCCAGCAGACGACCCTCCTACAATGAGCAGTTCTTC. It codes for CASRRPSYNEQFF.

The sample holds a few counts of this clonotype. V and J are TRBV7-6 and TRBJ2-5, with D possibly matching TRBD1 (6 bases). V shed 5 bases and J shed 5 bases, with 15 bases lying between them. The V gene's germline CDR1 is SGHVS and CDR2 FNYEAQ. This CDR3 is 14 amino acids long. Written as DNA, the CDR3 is TGTGCCAGCAGCGGCCGACAGGAAGTGGAGACCCAGTACTTC. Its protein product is CASSGRQEVETQYF.